What follows are 20 T cell receptor beta chains derived from one specimen sequenced in a study of cytomegalovirus exposure and HLA in healthy donors. Primers included in the PCR were 60 Vbeta and 13 Jbeta primers. Some clones are missing from TCRdb's copy, which holds only in-frame ones; the method was immunoSEQ multiplex PCR. This table holds under 200,000 clones, approximately 77% found once. Source material: PBMCs. These receptors originate from a man between 18 and 29 years old in good health and CMV-seronegative.

The chain carries TRBV2 and TRBJ2-5; the D gene is possibly TRBD1 (6 bases). The V and J ends lost 3 bases and 11 bases respectively, with 13 bases between them. CDR3 length: 12 amino acids. Germline V lookup: CDR1 SNHLY, CDR2 FYNNEI. The CDR3 region is CASSDDSTGQYF. In DNA form, the CDR3 reads TGTGCCAGCAGTGACGACTCGACAGGACAGTACTTC.

This clone occurred once. The chain joins TRBV5-1 to TRBJ2-7; TRBD1 is a possible D gene (6 bases). V was trimmed by 4 bases and J by 4 bases, leaving 18 bases between them. The CDR3 is 15 amino acids. Per the germline V gene, CDR1 is SGHRS and CDR2 is YFSETQ. CDR3: CASSALPDSFYEQYF. In DNA, the CDR3 is TGCGCCAGCAGCGCTCTCCCGGACAGCTTTTACGAGCAGTACTTC.

This clone was seen a few times. In DNA, the CDR3 is TGTGCCAGCAGCTCCGGGACAGGGGGAAAGACCCAGTACTTC. Translation: CASSSGTGGKTQYF. The chain combines TRBV7-2 with TRBJ2-5; 11 positions agree with TRBD1. The CDR3 totals 14 residues. CDR1 is SGHTA and CDR2 is FQGNSA in the germline V gene. Trimming cost V 4 bases and J 6 bases; bases outside gene matches: 4.

The chain carries TRBV7-2 and TRBJ2-5; D not resolved. In germline, CDR1 is SGHTA, CDR2 FQGNSA. V was clipped by 6 bases and J by 1 base, with 9 bases between them. The CDR3 runs to 13 residues. The CDR3 region has the DNA TGTGCCAGCAGTTACAGCCTCCAAGAGACCCAGTACTTC. Its protein is CASSYSLQETQYF.

Here the CDR3 DNA reads TGTGCAAGTCGCTTAGCGACAAAACTAGCGGGTCAAAGAGACAATGAGCAGTTCTTC. It encodes CASRLATKLAGQRDNEQFF. The V gene is TRBV12-2, the J gene TRBJ2-1; TRBD2 is the table's D call, not checked against the DNA. TRBV12-2 is tagged as a pseudogene. The CDR3 consists of 19 residues.

V usage is TRBV30 and J usage is TRBJ2-7; a possible D gene is TRBD2 (7 bases). The CDR3 has 15 residues. Germline lookup yields CDR1 GTSNPN and CDR2 SVGIG (reference sequence). Trimming shortened V by 4 bases and J by 1 base, and 17 bases separated the two germline ends. The CDR3 nucleotides are TGTGCCTGGACCCTCCGGGGGGCCTCTTCCTACGAGCAGTACTTC. Protein: CAWTLRGASSYEQYF.

The chain recombines TRBV19 with TRBJ1-5; 10 bases line up with TRBD1. The CDR3 loop spans 18 amino acids. Germline-derived CDR1 and CDR2 are LNHDA and SQIVND (reference sequence). J was trimmed by 7 bases and V by 4 bases; bases with no gene match: 16. The CDR3 DNA reads TGTGCCAGTAGTACCAATACCCCGACAGGGGGCTCGAGACAGCCCCAGCATTTT. Its protein is CASSTNTPTGGSRQPQHF.

The chain joins TRBV10-3 to TRBJ2-2; 10 bases line up with TRBD2. Germline loops: CDR1 ENHRY, CDR2 SYGVKD. This CDR3 is 16 amino acids long. With 6 bases clipped from V and 4 bases from J, the junction kept 8 bases outside the gene matches. The CDR3 nucleotides are TGTGCCATCAGAGAATCTAGCGGGAGTGGCACCGGGGAGCTGTTTTTT. Its protein is CAIRESSGSGTGELFF.

The chain has TRBV9 and TRBJ2-1, with TRBD1 matching over 9 bases. Germline assignment: CDR1 SGDLS and CDR2 YYNGEE. This CDR3 region has 12 residues. V shed 2 bases and J 13 bases; nucleotides not matched to a gene: 4. CDR3 sequence: CASSVRDRAQFF. CDR3 bases: TGTGCCAGCAGCGTCCGGGACAGGGCCCAGTTCTTC.

V usage is TRBV4-1 and J usage is TRBJ2-1; 8 bases line up with TRBD2. The CDR3 spans 16 residues. Germline V CDR1 and CDR2: MGHRA, YSYEKL. The junction had 15 bases not matched to a gene; V was cut back by 4 bases and J by 10 bases. Here the CDR3 DNA reads TGCGCCAGCAGCCCCCGGGTAGCGGGAATACTAAGGGAGCAGTTCTTC. Amino acids: CASSPRVAGILREQFF.

The chain recombines TRBV28 with TRBJ1-4; 9 bases match TRBD1. V was pared by 4 bases and J by 2 bases, with 5 bases of the junction left unmatched. CDR1 is MDHEN, CDR2 SYDVKM, per germline. The CDR3 extends over 16 amino acids. The CDR3 region is CASSSGQGTTNEKLFF. The DNA of the CDR3 is TGTGCCAGCAGTTCAGGACAGGGGACGACTAATGAAAAACTGTTTTTT. The full variable domain, with the rest looked up from reference TRBV28 and TRBJ1-4, is DVKVTQSSRYLVKRTGEKVFLECVQDMDHENMFWYRQDPGLGLRLIYFSYDVKMKEKGDIPEGYSVSREKKERFSLILESASTNQTSMYLCASSSGQGTTNEKLFFGSGTQLSVL.

The chain combines TRBV5-8 with TRBJ2-5; the match to TRBD2 covers 13 bases. The CDR3 has 17 amino acids. Trimming cost V 0 bases and J 2 bases; bases outside gene matches: 4. Germline lookup yields CDR1 SGHTS and CDR2 YDEGEE. The CDR3 region is CASSLGTSGRRQETQYF. DNA for the CDR3: TGTGCCAGCAGCTTGGGGACTAGCGGGAGACGGCAAGAGACCCAGTACTTC.

The chain links TRBV28 to TRBJ1-4; TRBD1 matches 7 bases. This CDR3 contains 14 residues. The V and J ends lost 4 bases and 6 bases, in that order; junction bases with no gene match: 5. Per germline, CDR1 MDHEN and CDR2 SYDVKM. CDR3 DNA sequence: TGTGCCAGCAGTTCGGGACAGACCTATGAAAAACTGTTTTTT. Amino acids: CASSSGQTYEKLFF.

The CDR3 is CASSLDQAGTSGTTEQYF. The CDR3 DNA follows: TGTGCCAGCAGCTTAGATCAGGCTGGGACTAGCGGGACTACGGAACAGTACTTC. The V call is TRBV11-3, the J call TRBJ2-7, with TRBD2 matching over 13 bases. V shed 0 bases, J shed 10 bases, and the junction held 15 bases outside the gene matches. Per germline, CDR1 SGHNT and CDR2 YENEEA. The CDR3 has 18 residues.

The rearrangement joins TRBV6-1 to TRBJ2-7, with 8 positions matching TRBD1. Germline V gene sequence: CDR1 MNHNS, CDR2 SASEGT. The CDR3 extends over 13 amino acids. After removal of 8 bases from V and 0 bases from J, the junction contained 3 bases not matched to a gene. CDR3 region: CASPGQGSYEQYF. The DNA for the CDR3 is TGTGCCAGCCCCGGACAGGGCTCCTACGAGCAGTACTTC.

The chain uses TRBV7-8 and TRBJ2-7, with a weak D call TRBD1 (7 bases). The germline gives CDR1 SGHVS, CDR2 FQNEAQ. The CDR3 runs 15 residues. V was pared by 6 bases and J by 3 bases, with 18 bases between. CDR3 bases: TGTGCCAGCAGATACAAAGGGGGGACAGACTACGAGCAGTACTTC. Translated: CASRYKGGTDYEQYF.

The chain links TRBV5-1 to TRBJ2-7; 11 positions agree with TRBD2. CDR1 SGHRS and CDR2 YFSETQ come from the germline V gene. V gave up 2 bases and J gave up 6 bases; unmatched junction bases: 7. The CDR3 is 15 residues long. This CDR3 reads CASSFIAGGPREQYF. DNA for the CDR3: TGCGCCAGCAGCTTTATAGCGGGAGGGCCTCGCGAGCAGTACTTC.

The V gene is TRBV10-3, the J gene TRBJ2-2; 14 nucleotides agree with TRBD2. The V and J ends lost 0 bases and 4 bases, in that order; junction bases with no gene match: 4. CDR3 size: 18 residues. Germline CDR1 ENHRY, CDR2 SYGVKD. CDR3 sequence (DNA): TGTGCCATCAGTGAGTCGACTAGCGGGAGGGCCCTCACCGGGGAGCTGTTTTTT. Translation: CAISESTSGRALTGELFF.

V gene TRBV15 combines with J gene TRBJ1-3; possible D gene TRBD1, 5 bases. Germline values: CDR1 LNHNV, CDR2 YYDKDF (reference sequence). The CDR3 sequence is 18 residues long. Trimming removed 5 bases at V and 0 bases at J, with 20 bases between. CDR3 DNA: TGTGCCACCAGCCCTAGTATGAACAGGCTATCCTCTGGAAACACCATATATTTT. As protein: CATSPSMNRLSSGNTIYF.

Turning to this clone: A junction end diverges from the germline sequence, so it may reflect a read error. V usage is TRBV10-2 and J usage is TRBJ2-3, with no clear D. CDR1 WSHSY and CDR2 SAAADI come from the germline V gene. The CDR3 sequence is 16 residues long. The CDR3 here is CASSEFSKESIDTQYF. CDR3 in DNA: TGCGCCAGCAGTGAGTTTAGTAAAGAGAGCATAGATACGCAGTATTTT.